The entry below gives a single T cell receptor (beta chain) sequence along with its context. The data belong to a study of shared clonotypes between healthy human individuals. V was pared by 4 bases and J by 2 bases, with 7 bases of the junction left unmatched. The CDR3 covers 16 residues. Germline CDR1 and CDR2: SGHRS and YFSETQ. Data came from immunoSEQ multiplex PCR; TCRdb stores just in-frame clones and leaves some out. The profile shows approximately 2,300,000 clones, less than 95% of them singletons. The sequencing sample was made of naive CD4+ T cells from PBMCs. Subset: CD45RA+ positively selected. This TCR derives from a man aged 18-30 years in good health. Some clones in this sample may be carry-over from other donors' samples. V is TRBV5-1 and J is TRBJ2-1; 9 bases map to TRBD1. The DNA of the CDR3 is TGCGCCAGCAGCGGGGGGGACAGGGCCCCCTACAATGAGCAGTTCTTC. It specifies CASSGGDRAPYNEQFF.